What follows is one T cell receptor (beta chain) and its context. As yet, its antigen is unknown. Sample-barcoded 5' priming and a J-beta primer mix drove a second PCR of 7 to 11 cycles. TCRdb re-called the 5' RACE reads with MiXCR, one entry per CDR3 protein. This table holds hundreds of thousands of distinct CDR3 sequences, about 52% found once. The data belong to a study of blood T cells in healthy people across ages. Overall study: With template switching, about one barcoded beta molecule was captured per two T cells. Whole-study results and caveats: Among T cells, TCR beta diversity per million cells dropped roughly linearly as age rose.

The CDR3 is 15 amino acids. With 1 base removed from V and 10 bases from J, the gap between germline ends came to 14 bases. CDR1 is LGHDT, CDR2 YNNKEL, per germline (reference sequence). The receptor was isolated from a woman aged 55-69 years in good health. The chain has TRBV3-1 and TRBJ1-6; no firm D call. Sequencing used blood. The CDR3 region is CASSQGVGSESPLHF. In nucleotides, the CDR3 is TGTGCCAGCAGCCAAGGGGTCGGCAGCGAATCACCCCTCCACTTT.